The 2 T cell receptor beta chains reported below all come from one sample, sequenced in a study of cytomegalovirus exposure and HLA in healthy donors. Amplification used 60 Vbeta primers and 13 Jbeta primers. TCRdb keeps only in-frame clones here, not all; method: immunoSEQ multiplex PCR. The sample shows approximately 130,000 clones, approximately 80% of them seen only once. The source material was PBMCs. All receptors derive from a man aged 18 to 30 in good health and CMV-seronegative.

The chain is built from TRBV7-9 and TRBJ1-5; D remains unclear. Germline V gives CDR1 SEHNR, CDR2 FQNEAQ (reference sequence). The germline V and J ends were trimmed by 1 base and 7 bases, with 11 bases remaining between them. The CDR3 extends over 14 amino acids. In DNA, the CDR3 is TGTGCCAGCAGCTTAGGGCGTGGAGGGCAGCCCCAGCATTTT. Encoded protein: CASSLGRGGQPQHF.

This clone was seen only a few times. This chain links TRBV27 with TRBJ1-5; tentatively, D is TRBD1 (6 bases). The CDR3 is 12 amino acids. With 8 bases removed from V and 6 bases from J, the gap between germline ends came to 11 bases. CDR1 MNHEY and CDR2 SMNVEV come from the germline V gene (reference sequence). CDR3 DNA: TGTGCCAGCGGCCAGGGGAGTCAGCCCCAGCATTTT. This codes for CASGQGSQPQHF.